This TCR beta chain was captured in a study of cytomegalovirus exposure and HLA in healthy donors. Findings of the study overall: In a later analysis, an Asian-associated ancestry cluster reportedly showed fewer N-insertions than the approximately 610-donor mean. Productive status was seen about 87% or about 30% of the time for most TCR beta V segments in an earlier analysis.

In the PCR, 60 Vbeta and 13 Jbeta primers were used. Repertoires were generated with immunoSEQ multiplex PCR, while TCRdb's copy carries only in-frame clones and drops some. The repertoire holds some 190,000 clones, 85% to 90% seen once, with 1% to 1.5% in the top ten. Germline CDR1 is SEHNR and CDR2 is FQNEAQ (reference sequence). The CDR3 covers 15 residues. At the time of sampling, donors were nominally healthy, though unrecorded immune exposures were likely. Concerning this clone itself: The antigen is undetermined.

The TCR sequence derives from a man between 25 and 39 years old in good health and CMV-seronegative. V and J are TRBV7-9 and TRBJ2-5; D possibly corresponds to TRBD1 (6 bases). The tail of the sequence fits TRBJ2-7 better, so the J call may be wrong. Input material: PBMCs. The CDR3 bases are TGTGCCAGCAGCTCAACAGGGCCCTTAACGGGCGAGCAGTACTTC. As protein: CASSSTGPLTGEQYF.